What follows describes a single T cell receptor beta chain. The antigen is unknown. The CDR3 covers 16 residues. Trimming removed 2 bases from V and 9 bases from J; junction bases left unmatched: 8. The germline CDR1 and CDR2 sequences are LNHNV and YYDKDF (reference sequence). This entry belongs to a study of OX40 agonist ivuxolimab in advanced cancers. Broader study findings: Some nonresponders also had low normalized T-cell clonal expansion.

Generated by immunoSEQ multiplex PCR, the TCRdb table keeps only in-frame clones and is missing some. Among fewer than 20,000 clones listed, around four fifths were seen once. The TCR comes from an adult with an advanced solid tumor such as melanoma, head and neck, liver or kidney cancer. The J gene is TRBJ2-1, the V gene TRBV15, with 12 bases identical to TRBD2. Sequences were derived from CD4+ or CD8+ T cells sorted from blood, sampled in a trial of the OX40 agonist ivuxolimab. The CDR3 loop is CATSRKTSGSKGEQFF. CDR3 nucleotide sequence: TGTGCCACCAGCAGAAAGACTAGCGGGAGTAAGGGTGAGCAGTTCTTC.